This T cell receptor (beta chain) was identified during a study of T cell responses to AZD1222 COVID-19 vaccine. The data were produced by immunoSEQ multiplex PCR, yet TCRdb's version contains in-frame clones alone and is incomplete. The table lists 130,000 or so clones, approximately 85% of them singletons, with approximately 8% in the top ten. CDR1 MDHEN and CDR2 SYDVKM come from the germline V gene. J lost 6 bases, V lost 7 bases, and 4 bases had no gene match. The CDR3 sequence is 13 residues long. Remarks on this clone: The antigen remains undetermined.

Regarding the study as a whole: Spike-wide vaccine-associated CD4 TCRs dominated at 160-218 and 743-854. Spike-specific TCR breadth and depth rose after two AZD1222 doses. Seropositive status at baseline applied to only a handful of AZD1222 recipients.

This TCR derives from an adult who received the MenACWY meningococcal vaccine as a control. The chain carries TRBV28 and TRBJ2-3; TRBD2 matches at 10 bases. Material: peripheral blood, obtained 28 days after the second dose of the MenACWY control vaccine. The CDR3 nucleotides read TGTGCCAGCAAAGCGGGGGGGCCGGATACGCAGTATTTT. Its protein product is CASKAGGPDTQYF.